This TCR beta chain was sequenced in a study of OX40 agonist ivuxolimab in advanced cancers. Across the whole study: Patients enrolled in dose escalation were diagnosed with hepatocellular carcinoma, melanoma, renal cell or head and neck cancer. Prior checkpoint blockade (anti-PD-1, anti-PD-L1 or anti-CTLA-4) was permitted; about 40% had it. Overall study findings and caveats: CD4+ T cells averaged fewer expanded clones than CD8+ T cells.

Deletions cut 6 bases from V and 4 bases from J, with 15 bases between. This CDR3 has 14 residues. Germline CDR1 reads SNHLY; CDR2 reads FYNNEI. Comment on this clone: The antigen remains unidentified.

Sequencing was performed with immunoSEQ multiplex PCR; in TCRdb, only in-frame clones are kept and a portion is missing. The top ten hold about 24% of the sample, which has about 36,000 clones, about three quarters seen once. The chain is built from TRBV2 and TRBJ2-5, with D tentatively TRBD1 (6 bases). The specimen was CD4+ or CD8+ T cells sorted from blood, collected in a trial of the OX40 agonist ivuxolimab. The TCR was taken from an adult with an advanced solid tumor such as melanoma, head and neck, liver or kidney cancer. CDR3 DNA sequence: TGTGCCAGCAGAGATACAGGGATGTCAGAGACCCAGTACTTC. It translates to CASRDTGMSETQYF.